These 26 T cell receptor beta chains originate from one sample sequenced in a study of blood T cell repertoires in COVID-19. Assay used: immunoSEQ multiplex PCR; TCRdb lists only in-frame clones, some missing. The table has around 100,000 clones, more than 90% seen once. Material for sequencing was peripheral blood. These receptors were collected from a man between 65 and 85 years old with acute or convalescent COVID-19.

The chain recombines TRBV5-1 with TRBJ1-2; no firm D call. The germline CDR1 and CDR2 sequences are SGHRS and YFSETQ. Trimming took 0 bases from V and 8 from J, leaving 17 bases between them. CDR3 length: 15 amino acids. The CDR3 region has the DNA TGCGCCAGCAGCTTGGCCGGAGCCGGATCGGAAGGCTACACCTTC. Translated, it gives CASSLAGAGSEGYTF. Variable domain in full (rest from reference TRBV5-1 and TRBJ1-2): KAGVTQTPRYLIKTRGQQVTLSCSPISGHRSVSWYQQTPGQGLQFLFEYFSETQRNKGNFPGRFSGRQFSNSRSEMNVSTLELGDSALYLCASSLAGAGSEGYTFGSGTRLTVV.

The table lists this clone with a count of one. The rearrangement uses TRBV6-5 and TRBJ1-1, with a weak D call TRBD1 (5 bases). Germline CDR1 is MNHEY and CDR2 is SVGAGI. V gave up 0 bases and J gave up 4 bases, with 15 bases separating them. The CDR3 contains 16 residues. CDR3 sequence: CASSYSRQLVSTEAFF. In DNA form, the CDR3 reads TGTGCCAGCAGTTACTCCCGACAGTTAGTTAGCACTGAAGCTTTCTTT.

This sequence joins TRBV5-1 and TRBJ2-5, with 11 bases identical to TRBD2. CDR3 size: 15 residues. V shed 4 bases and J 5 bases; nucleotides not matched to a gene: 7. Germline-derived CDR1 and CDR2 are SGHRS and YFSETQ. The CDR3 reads CASSRVTSGGETQYF. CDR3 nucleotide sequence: TGCGCCAGCAGCCGCGTAACTAGCGGGGGTGAGACCCAGTACTTC. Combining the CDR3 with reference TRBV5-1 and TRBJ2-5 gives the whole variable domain KAGVTQTPRYLIKTRGQQVTLSCSPISGHRSVSWYQQTPGQGLQFLFEYFSETQRNKGNFPGRFSGRQFSNSRSEMNVSTLELGDSALYLCASSRVTSGGETQYFGPGTRLLVL.

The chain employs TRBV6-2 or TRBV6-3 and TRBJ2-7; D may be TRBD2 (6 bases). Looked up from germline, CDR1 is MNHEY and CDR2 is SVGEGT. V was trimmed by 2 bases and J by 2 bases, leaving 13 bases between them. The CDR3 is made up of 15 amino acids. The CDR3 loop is CASSYVGGTTYEQYF. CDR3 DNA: TGTGCCAGCAGTTACGTTGGCGGGACCACCTACGAGCAGTACTTC.

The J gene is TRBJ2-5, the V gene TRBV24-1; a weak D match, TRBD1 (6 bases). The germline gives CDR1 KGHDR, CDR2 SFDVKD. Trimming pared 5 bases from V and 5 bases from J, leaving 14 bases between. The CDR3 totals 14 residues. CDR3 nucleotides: TGTGCCACCAGTGGGGGGCTACCTCGGGAGACCCAGTACTTC. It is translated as CATSGGLPRETQYF.

In nucleotides, the CDR3 is TGTGCCAGCAGCCCGGACAGAGCTAACTATGGCTACACCTTC. This sequence encodes CASSPDRANYGYTF. The chain has TRBV6-5 and TRBJ1-2; perhaps TRBD1 as D (6 bases). The CDR3 is made up of 14 amino acids. V was cut by 6 bases and J by 0 bases, with 11 bases left in between. In germline, CDR1 is MNHEY, CDR2 SVGAGI.

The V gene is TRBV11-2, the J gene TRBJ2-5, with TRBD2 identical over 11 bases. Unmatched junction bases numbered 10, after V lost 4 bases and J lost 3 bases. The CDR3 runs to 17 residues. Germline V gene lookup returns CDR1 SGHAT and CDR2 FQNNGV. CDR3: CASSSVVSSGGKETQYF. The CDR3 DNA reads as TGTGCCAGCAGCTCCGTCGTTTCTAGCGGGGGGAAAGAGACCCAGTACTTC.

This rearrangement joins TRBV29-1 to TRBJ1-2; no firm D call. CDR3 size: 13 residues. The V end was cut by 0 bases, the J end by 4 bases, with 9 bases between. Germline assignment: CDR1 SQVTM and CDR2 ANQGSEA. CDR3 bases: TGCAGCGTTGAAGAATCTGGGCCCTATGGCTACACCTTC. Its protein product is CSVEESGPYGYTF.

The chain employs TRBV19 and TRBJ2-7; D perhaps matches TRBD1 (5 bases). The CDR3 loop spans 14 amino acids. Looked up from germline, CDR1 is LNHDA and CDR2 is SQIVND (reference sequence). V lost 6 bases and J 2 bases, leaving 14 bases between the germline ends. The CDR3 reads CASRIGPGTYEQYF. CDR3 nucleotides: TGTGCCAGTAGGATCGGTCCAGGGACCTACGAGCAGTACTTC.

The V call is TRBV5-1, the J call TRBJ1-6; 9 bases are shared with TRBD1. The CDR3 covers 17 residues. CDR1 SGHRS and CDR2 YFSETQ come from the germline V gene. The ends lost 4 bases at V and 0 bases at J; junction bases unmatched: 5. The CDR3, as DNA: TGCGCCAGCAGCCCTGGGACAGGGAGCTCCTATAATTCACCCCTCCACTTT. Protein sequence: CASSPGTGSSYNSPLHF.

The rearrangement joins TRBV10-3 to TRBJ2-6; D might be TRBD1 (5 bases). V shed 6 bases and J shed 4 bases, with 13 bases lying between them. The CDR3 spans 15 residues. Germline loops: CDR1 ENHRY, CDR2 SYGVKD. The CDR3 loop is CAISQTGGGANVLTF. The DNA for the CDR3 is TGTGCCATCAGCCAAACAGGTGGAGGGGCCAACGTCCTGACTTTC.

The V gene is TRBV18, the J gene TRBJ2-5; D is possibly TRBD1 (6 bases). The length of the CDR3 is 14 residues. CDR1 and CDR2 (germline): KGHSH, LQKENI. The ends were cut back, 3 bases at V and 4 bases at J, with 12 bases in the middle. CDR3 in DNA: TGTGCCAGCTCACCGGGCAGGGACACAGAGACCCAGTACTTC. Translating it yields CASSPGRDTETQYF.

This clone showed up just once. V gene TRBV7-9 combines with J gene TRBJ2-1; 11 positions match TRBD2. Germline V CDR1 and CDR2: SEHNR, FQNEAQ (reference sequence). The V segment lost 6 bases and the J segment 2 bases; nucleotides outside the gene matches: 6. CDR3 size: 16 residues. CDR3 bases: TGTGCCAGCAGTTTACTAGCGGGAGTTACCTACAATGAGCAGTTCTTC. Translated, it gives CASSLLAGVTYNEQFF.

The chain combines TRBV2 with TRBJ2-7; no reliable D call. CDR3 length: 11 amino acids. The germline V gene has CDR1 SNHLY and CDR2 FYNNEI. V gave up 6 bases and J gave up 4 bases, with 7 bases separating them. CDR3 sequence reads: CASRTYYEQYF. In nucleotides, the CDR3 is TGTGCCAGCAGAACCTATTACGAGCAGTACTTC.

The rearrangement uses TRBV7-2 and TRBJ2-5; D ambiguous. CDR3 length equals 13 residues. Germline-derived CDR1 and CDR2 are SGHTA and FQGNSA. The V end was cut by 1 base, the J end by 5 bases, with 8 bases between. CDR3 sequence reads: CASSLEYYETQYF. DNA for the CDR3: TGTGCCAGCAGCTTAGAATACTACGAGACCCAGTACTTC.

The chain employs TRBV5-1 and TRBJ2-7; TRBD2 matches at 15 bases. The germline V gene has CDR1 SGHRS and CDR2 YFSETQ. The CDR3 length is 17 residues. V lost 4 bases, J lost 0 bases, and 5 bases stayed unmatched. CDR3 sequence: CASSKSGLAGGSYEQYF. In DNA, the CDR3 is TGCGCCAGCAGCAAATCGGGACTAGCGGGGGGCTCCTACGAGCAGTACTTC.

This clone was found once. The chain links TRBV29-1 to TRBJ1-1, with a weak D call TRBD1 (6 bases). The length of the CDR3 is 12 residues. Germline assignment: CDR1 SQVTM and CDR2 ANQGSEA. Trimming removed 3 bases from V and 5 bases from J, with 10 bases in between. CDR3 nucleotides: TGCAGCGTTGAGGGGGCCGAAACTGAAGCTTTCTTT. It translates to CSVEGAETEAFF.

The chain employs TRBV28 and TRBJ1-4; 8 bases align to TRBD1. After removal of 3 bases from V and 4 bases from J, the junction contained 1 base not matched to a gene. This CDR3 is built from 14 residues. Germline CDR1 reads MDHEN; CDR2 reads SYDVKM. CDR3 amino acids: CASSLGQVNEKLFF. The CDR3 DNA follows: TGTGCCAGCAGTTTGGGACAGGTTAATGAAAAACTGTTTTTT.

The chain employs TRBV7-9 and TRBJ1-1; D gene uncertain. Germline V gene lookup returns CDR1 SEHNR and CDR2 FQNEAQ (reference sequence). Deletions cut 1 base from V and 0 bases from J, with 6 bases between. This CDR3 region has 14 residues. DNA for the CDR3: TGTGCCAGCAGCTTAGGGCAGTTGAACACTGAAGCTTTCTTT. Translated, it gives CASSLGQLNTEAFF.

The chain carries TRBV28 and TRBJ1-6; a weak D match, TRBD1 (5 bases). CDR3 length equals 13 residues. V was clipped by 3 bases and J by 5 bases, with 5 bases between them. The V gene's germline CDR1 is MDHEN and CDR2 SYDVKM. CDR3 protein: CASSFRDNSPLHF. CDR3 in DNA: TGTGCCAGCAGTTTCAGGGATAATTCACCCCTCCACTTT.

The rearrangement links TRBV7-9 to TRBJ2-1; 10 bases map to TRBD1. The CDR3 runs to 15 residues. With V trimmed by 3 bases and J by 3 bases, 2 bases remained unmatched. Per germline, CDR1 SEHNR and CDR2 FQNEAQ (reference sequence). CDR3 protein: CASSLTGGVYNEQFF. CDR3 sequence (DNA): TGTGCCAGCAGCTTGACAGGGGGCGTCTACAATGAGCAGTTCTTC.

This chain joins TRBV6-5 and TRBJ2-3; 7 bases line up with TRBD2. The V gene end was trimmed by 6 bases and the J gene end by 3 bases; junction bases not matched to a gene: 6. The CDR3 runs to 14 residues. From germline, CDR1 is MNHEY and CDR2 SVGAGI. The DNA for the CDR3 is TGTGCCAGCAGCCGCCGGACTAGAACAGATACGCAGTATTTT. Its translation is CASSRRTRTDTQYF.

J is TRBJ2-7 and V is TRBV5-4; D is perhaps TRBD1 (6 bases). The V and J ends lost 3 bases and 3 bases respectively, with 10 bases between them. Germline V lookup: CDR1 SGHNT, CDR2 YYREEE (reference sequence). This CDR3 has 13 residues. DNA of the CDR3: TGTGCCAGCAGCTCTGACAGGAACTACGAGCAGTACTTC. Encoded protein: CASSSDRNYEQYF. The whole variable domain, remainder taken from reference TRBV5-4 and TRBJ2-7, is ETGVTQSPTHLIKTRGQQVTLRCSSQSGHNTVSWYQQALGQGPQFIFQYYREEENGRGNFPPRFSGLQFPNYSSELNVNALELDDSALYLCASSSDRNYEQYFGPGTRLTVT.

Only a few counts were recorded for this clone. The CDR3, as DNA: TGCGCCAGCAGCCAAGTTAGGGGGCTGTACGAGCAGTACTTC. This gives the protein CASSQVRGLYEQYF. The V and J genes are TRBV4-1 and TRBJ2-7; 7 positions agree with TRBD1. The CDR3 loop spans 14 amino acids. Per germline, CDR1 MGHRA and CDR2 YSYEKL. V shed 1 base and J 4 bases; nucleotides not matched to a gene: 4.

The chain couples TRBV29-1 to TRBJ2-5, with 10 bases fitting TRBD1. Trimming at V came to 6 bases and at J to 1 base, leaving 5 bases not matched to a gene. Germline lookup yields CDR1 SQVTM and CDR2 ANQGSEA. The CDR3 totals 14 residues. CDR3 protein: CSVVRQGAQETQYF. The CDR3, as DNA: TGCAGCGTGGTTCGACAGGGGGCCCAAGAGACCCAGTACTTC. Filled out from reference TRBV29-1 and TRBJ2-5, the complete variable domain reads SAVISQKPSRDICQRGTSLTIQCQVDSQVTMMFWYRQQPGQSLTLIATANQGSEATYESGFVIDKFPISRPNLTFSTLTVSNMSPEDSSIYLCSVVRQGAQETQYFGPGTRLLVL.

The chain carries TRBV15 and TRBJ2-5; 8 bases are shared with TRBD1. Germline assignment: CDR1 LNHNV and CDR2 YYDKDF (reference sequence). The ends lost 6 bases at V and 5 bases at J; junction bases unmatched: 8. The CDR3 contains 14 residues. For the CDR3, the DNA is TGTGCCACCAGGCCAGGGGGCGCGAGGGAGACCCAGTACTTC. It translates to CATRPGGARETQYF. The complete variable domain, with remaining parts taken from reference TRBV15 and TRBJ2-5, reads DAMVIQNPRYQVTQFGKPVTLSCSQTLNHNVMYWYQQKSSQAPKLLFHYYDKDFNNEADTPDNFQSRRPNTSFCFLDIRSPGLGDTAMYLCATRPGGARETQYFGPGTRLLVL.